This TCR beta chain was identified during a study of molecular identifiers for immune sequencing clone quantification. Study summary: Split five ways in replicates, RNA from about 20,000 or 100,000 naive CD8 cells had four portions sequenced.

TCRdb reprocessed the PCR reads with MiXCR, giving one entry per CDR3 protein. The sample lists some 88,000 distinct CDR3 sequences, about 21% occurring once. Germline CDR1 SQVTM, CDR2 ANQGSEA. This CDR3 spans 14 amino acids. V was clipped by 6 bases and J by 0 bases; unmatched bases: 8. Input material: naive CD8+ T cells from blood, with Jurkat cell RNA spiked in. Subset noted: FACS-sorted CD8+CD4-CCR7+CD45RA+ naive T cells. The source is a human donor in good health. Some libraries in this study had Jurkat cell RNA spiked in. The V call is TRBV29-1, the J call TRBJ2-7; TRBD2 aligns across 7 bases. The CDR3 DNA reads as TGCAGCGTATTGGGGAGGGAGAGCTCCTACGAGCAGTACTTC. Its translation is CSVLGRESSYEQYF.